The present TCR beta chain was sequenced within a study of OX40 agonist ivuxolimab in advanced cancers. Study-level information: Previous treatment with anti-PD-1, anti-PD-L1 or anti-CTLA-4 therapy was allowed; 35% to 50% had received some.

The protocol was immunoSEQ multiplex PCR, while the TCRdb copy is restricted to in-frame clones and leaves out a portion. The sample lists tens of thousands of clones; 65% to 85% were seen once. The CDR3 covers 12 residues. In germline, CDR1 is SNHLY, CDR2 FYNNEI. V was clipped by 6 bases and J by 6 bases; unmatched bases: 3. The sequence derives from an adult with an advanced solid tumor such as melanoma, head and neck, liver or kidney cancer. The rearrangement links TRBV2 to TRBJ2-7, with TRBD1 matching 9 bases. The sequencing used CD4+ or CD8+ T cells sorted from blood, collected in a trial of the OX40 agonist ivuxolimab. The CDR3 DNA reads as TGTGCCAGCAGCCAGGACAGGGGCGAGCAGTACGTC. This gives the protein CASSQDRGEQYV.